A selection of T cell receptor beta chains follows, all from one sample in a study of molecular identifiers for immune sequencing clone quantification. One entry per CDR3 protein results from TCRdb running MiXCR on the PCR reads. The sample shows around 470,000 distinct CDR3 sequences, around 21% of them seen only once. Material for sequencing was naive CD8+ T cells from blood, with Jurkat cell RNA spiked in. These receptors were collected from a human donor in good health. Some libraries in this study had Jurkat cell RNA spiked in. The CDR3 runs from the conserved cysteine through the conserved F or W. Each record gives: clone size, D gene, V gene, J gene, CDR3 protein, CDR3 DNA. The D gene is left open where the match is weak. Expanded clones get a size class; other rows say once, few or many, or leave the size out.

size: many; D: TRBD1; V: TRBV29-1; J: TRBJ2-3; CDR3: CSVMGQSTDTQYF; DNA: TGCAGCGTAATGGGACAGAGCACAGATACGCAGTATTTT
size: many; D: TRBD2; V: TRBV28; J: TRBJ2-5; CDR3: CATQLQRDGQETQYF; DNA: TGTGCCACTCAACTCCAGCGGGACGGACAAGAGACCCAGTACTTC
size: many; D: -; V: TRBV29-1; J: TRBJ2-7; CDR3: CSVEVSSYEQYF; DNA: TGCAGCGTTGAGGTGTCCTCCTACGAGCAGTACTTC
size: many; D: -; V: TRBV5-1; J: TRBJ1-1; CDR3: CASSDGTSLTEAFF; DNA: TGCGCCAGCAGCGACGGGACAAGTCTCACTGAAGCTTTCTTT
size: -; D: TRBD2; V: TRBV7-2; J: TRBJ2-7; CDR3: CASSLGGSHGDEQYF; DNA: TGTGCCAGCAGCTTAGGCGGGAGCCACGGCGACGAGCAGTACTTC
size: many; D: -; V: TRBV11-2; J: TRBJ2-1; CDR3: CASSSGRNFGHEQFF; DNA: TGTGCCAGCAGCTCGGGGCGCAACTTTGGCCATGAGCAGTTCTTC
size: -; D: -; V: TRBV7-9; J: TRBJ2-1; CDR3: CASSLTYVVEQFF; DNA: TGTGCCAGCAGCTTAACTTACGTTGTTGAGCAGTTCTTC
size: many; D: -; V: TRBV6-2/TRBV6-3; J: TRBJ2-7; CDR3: CASSTSAWEQYF; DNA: TGTGCCAGCAGCACGTCGGCCTGGGAGCAGTACTTC
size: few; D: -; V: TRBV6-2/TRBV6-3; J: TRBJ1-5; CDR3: CASGHGNSNQPQHF; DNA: TGTGCCAGCGGACACGGGAATAGCAATCAGCCCCAGCATTTT
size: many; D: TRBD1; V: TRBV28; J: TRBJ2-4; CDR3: CASSFDRVATIQYF; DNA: TGTGCCAGCAGTTTTGACAGGGTTGCTACCATTCAGTACTTC
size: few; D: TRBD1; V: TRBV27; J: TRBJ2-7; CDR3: CASSFGTGDHEQYF; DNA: TGTGCCAGCAGTTTTGGGACAGGGGACCACGAGCAGTACTTC
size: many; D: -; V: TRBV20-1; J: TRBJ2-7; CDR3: CSARDTAYEQYF; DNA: TGCAGTGCTCGGGACACAGCCTACGAGCAGTACTTC
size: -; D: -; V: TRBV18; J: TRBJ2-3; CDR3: CASPDPVTDTQYF; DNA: TGTGCCAGCCCGGACCCAGTCACAGATACGCAGTATTTT
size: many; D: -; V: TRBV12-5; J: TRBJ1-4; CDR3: CASGSWGPTDEKLFF; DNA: TGTGCTAGTGGTTCCTGGGGGCCGACGGATGAAAAACTGTTTTTT
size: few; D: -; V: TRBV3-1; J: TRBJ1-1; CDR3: CASSQVKQMTEAFF; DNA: TGTGCCAGCAGCCAAGTGAAACAAATGACTGAAGCTTTCTTT
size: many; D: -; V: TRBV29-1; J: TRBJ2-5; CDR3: CSVEEARRIQETQYF; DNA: TGCAGCGTTGAAGAAGCCAGACGAATTCAAGAGACCCAGTACTTC
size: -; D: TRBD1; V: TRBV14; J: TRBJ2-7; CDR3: CASSQEGQGWYEQYF; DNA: TGTGCCAGCAGCCAAGAGGGACAGGGGTGGTACGAGCAGTACTTC
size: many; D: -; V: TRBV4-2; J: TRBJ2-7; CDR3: CASSQSARDYEQYF; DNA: TGTGCCAGCAGCCAAAGCGCCCGGGACTACGAGCAGTACTTC
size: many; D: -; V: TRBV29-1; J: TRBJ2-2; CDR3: CSAEGTDTGELFF; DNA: TGCAGCGCCGAAGGGACGGACACCGGGGAGCTGTTTTTT
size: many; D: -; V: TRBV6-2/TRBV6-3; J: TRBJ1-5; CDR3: CASSLFVQQPQHF; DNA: TGTGCCAGCAGTTTATTCGTACAGCAGCCCCAGCATTTT
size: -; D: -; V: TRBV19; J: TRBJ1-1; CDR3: CASKDPGDTEAFF; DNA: TGTGCCAGCAAAGACCCCGGGGACACTGAAGCTTTCTTT
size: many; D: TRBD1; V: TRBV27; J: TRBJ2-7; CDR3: CASALTGVRYEQYF; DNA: TGTGCCAGCGCCTTGACAGGGGTTCGGTACGAGCAGTACTTC
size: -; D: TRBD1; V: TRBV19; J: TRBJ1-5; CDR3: CASSSPTGVGNQPQHF; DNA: TGTGCCAGTAGTAGCCCGACAGGGGTTGGTAATCAGCCCCAGCATTTT
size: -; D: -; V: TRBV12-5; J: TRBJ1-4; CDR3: CASGFGPGQGLFTNEKLFF; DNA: -
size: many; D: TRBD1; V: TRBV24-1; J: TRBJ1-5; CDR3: CATSPTGLAPQHF; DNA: TGTGCCACCAGTCCGACAGGGCTGGCGCCCCAGCATTTT
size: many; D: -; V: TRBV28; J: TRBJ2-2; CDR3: CASRSRRDATGELFF; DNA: TGTGCCAGCAGGTCGCGCCGGGACGCAACCGGGGAGCTGTTTTTT
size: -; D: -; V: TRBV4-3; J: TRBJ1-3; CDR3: CASSQDPSDSGNTIYF; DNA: TGCGCCAGCAGCCAAGATCCTTCGGATTCTGGAAACACCATATATTTT
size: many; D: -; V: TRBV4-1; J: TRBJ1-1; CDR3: CASSQEQTNTEAFF; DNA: TGCGCCAGCAGCCAAGAACAGACGAACACTGAAGCTTTCTTT
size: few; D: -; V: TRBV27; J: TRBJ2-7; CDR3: CASSFQGKVYEQYF; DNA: TGTGCCAGCAGTTTCCAGGGAAAAGTCTACGAGCAGTACTTC
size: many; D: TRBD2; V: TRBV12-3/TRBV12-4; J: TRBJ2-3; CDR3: CASNLGLAGASAHTDTQYF; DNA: TGTGCCAGCAACTTGGGACTAGCGGGGGCCTCCGCCCACACAGATACGCAGTATTTT
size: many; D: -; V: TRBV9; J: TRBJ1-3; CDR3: CASSGTGNTIYF; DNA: TGTGCCAGCAGCGGGACTGGAAACACCATATATTTT
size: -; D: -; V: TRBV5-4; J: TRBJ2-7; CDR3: CASSRGDGTYVQYF; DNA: TGTGCCAGCAGCCGTGGGGACGGCACCTACGTGCAGTACTTC
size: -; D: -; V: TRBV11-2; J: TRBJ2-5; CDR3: CASSLDSGQETQYF; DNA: TGTGCCAGCAGCTTAGATAGCGGACAAGAGACCCAGTACTTC
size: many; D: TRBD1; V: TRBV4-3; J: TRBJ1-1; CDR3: CASSPDRGWTEAFF; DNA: TGCGCCAGCAGCCCAGACAGGGGTTGGACTGAAGCTTTCTTT
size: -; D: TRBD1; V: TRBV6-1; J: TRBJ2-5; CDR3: CASSETGATWAQYF; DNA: TGTGCCAGCAGTGAGACAGGGGCTACCTGGGCCCAGTACTTC
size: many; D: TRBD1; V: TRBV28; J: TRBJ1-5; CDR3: CASSPGTGGKYSNQPQHF; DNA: TGTGCCAGCAGCCCCGGGACAGGGGGAAAATATAGCAATCAGCCCCAGCATTTT
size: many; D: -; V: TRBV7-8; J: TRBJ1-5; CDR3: CASSLTQDNQPQHF; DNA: TGTGCCAGCAGCTTAACACAGGACAATCAGCCCCAGCATTTT
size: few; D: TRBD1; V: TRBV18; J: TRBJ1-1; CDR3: CASSPTTGMDTEAFF; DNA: TGTGCCAGCTCACCCACGACAGGGATGGACACTGAAGCTTTCTTT
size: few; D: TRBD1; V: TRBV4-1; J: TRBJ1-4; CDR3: CASSPLQGVDEKLFF; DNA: TGCGCCAGCAGCCCTTTACAGGGGGTGGACGAAAAACTGTTTTTT
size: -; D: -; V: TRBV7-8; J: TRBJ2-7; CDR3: CASSLARNLYEQYF; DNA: TGTGCCAGCAGCTTAGCGAGGAACCTCTACGAGCAGTACTTC
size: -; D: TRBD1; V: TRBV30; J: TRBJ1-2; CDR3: CAWRQGDGYTF; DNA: TGTGCCTGGAGACAGGGGGATGGCTACACCTTC
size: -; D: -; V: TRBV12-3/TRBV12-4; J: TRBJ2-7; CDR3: CASSLGWPHEQYF; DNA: TGTGCCAGCAGTTTAGGGTGGCCCCACGAGCAGTACTTC
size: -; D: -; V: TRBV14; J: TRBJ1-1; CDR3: CASSQGTFGNTEAFF; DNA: TGTGCCAGCAGCCAAGGGACCTTTGGGAACACTGAAGCTTTCTTT
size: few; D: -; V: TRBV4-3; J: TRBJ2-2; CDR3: CASSHPGQSNTGELFF; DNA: TGCGCCAGCAGCCATCCGGGACAATCGAACACCGGGGAGCTGTTTTTT
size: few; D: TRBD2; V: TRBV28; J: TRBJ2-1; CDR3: CASSLGSSGRNEQFF; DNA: TGTGCCAGCAGTTTGGGGTCTAGCGGGAGGAATGAGCAGTTCTTC
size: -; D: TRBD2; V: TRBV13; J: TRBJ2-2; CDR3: CASAAGNTGELFF; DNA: TGTGCCAGCGCAGCGGGAAACACCGGGGAGCTGTTTTTT
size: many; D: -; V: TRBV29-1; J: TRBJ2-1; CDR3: CSVVLVYNEQFF; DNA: TGCAGCGTTGTACTAGTCTACAATGAGCAGTTCTTC
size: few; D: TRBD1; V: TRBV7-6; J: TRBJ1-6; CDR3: CASSSGTGGRNSPLHF; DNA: TGTGCCAGCAGCTCCGGGACAGGGGGGCGAAATTCACCCCTCCACTTT
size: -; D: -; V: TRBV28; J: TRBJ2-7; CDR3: CASSFGQAFEQYF; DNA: TGTGCCAGCAGTTTCGGGCAGGCATTCGAGCAGTACTTC
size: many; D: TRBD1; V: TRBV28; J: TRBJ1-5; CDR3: CASRDREYQPQHF; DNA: TGTGCCAGCAGGGACAGGGAGTATCAGCCCCAGCATTTT
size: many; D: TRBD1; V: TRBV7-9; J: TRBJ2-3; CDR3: CASSSNRDRFTDTQYF; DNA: TGTGCCAGCAGCTCTAACCGGGACAGATTCACAGATACGCAGTATTTT
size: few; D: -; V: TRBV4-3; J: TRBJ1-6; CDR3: CASSQDILTAYNSPLHF; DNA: TGCGCCAGCAGCCAAGATATCCTGACAGCGTATAATTCACCCCTCCACTTT
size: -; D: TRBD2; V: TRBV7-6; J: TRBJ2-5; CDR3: CASSLNAGGQQEAQYF; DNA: TGTGCCAGCAGCCTCAACGCGGGAGGACAACAAGAGGCCCAGTACTTC